These 21 T cell receptor beta chains originate from one sample sequenced in a study of cytomegalovirus exposure and HLA in healthy donors. 13 Jbeta primers and 60 Vbeta primers were used for the PCR. Assay: immunoSEQ multiplex PCR; the TCRdb copy retains only in-frame clones and omits some. In the table there are about 180,000 clones, less than 85% of which are singletons. Sequenced sample: PBMCs. All receptors come from a middle-aged man in good health and CMV-seronegative.

The V and J genes are TRBV19 and TRBJ1-2; D call uncertain. Germline values: CDR1 LNHDA, CDR2 SQIVND (reference sequence). Deletions cut 6 bases from V and 4 bases from J, with 12 bases between. The CDR3 extends over 13 amino acids. CDR3 residues: CASRMSHFYGYTF. DNA of the CDR3: TGTGCCAGTAGGATGAGTCACTTCTATGGCTACACCTTC. Together with reference TRBV19 and TRBJ1-2, the CDR3 gives the full variable domain: DGGITQSPKYLFRKEGQNVTLSCEQNLNHDAMYWYRQDPGQGLRLIYYSQIVNDFQKGDIAEGYSVSREKKESFPLTVTSAQKNPTAFYLCASRMSHFYGYTFGSGTRLTVV.

The chain joins TRBV5-1 to TRBJ2-7, with TRBD1 as a possible D gene (6 bases). The CDR3 sequence is 13 residues long. The germline CDR1 and CDR2 sequences are SGHRS and YFSETQ. V was pared by 0 bases and J by 5 bases, with 9 bases between. CDR3 loop: CASSLDRADEQYF. For the CDR3, the DNA is TGCGCCAGCAGCTTGGACAGGGCGGACGAGCAGTACTTC.

V gene TRBV7-9 combines with J gene TRBJ2-2, with a weak D call TRBD2 (5 bases). Trimming removed 5 bases from V and 2 bases from J, with 9 bases in between. CDR1 is SEHNR, CDR2 FQNEAQ, per germline (reference sequence). The CDR3 loop spans 14 amino acids. The CDR3 DNA reads as TGTGCCAGCAGCCTAGGACTTAACACCGGGGAGCTGTTTTTT. As protein: CASSLGLNTGELFF.

CDR3 sequence (DNA): TGTGCCAGCTCAAGGGAGGAGGGGAAACTGTTTTTT. This sequence encodes CASSREEGKLFF. The chain has TRBV18 and TRBJ1-4; TRBD1 is a possible D gene (5 bases). The V and J ends lost 5 bases and 11 bases respectively, with 12 bases between them. The CDR3 contains 12 residues. In germline, CDR1 is KGHSH, CDR2 LQKENI.

This clone appeared once. The CDR3 loop reads CASSLGGALVSGNTIYF. CDR3 nucleotide sequence: TGTGCCAGCAGCTTGGGTGGAGCTCTTGTTTCTGGAAACACCATATATTTT. The chain has TRBV5-4 and TRBJ1-3; D call uncertain. The V gene's germline CDR1 is SGHNT and CDR2 YYREEE (reference sequence). CDR3 length: 17 residues. The V gene lost 0 bases and the J gene lost 1 base, with 14 bases spanning the gap.

The J gene is TRBJ1-2, the V gene TRBV30; D gene uncertain. Trimming removed 2 bases at V and 3 bases at J, with 10 bases between. This CDR3 has 13 amino acids. Germline V gene data show CDR1 as GTSNPN and CDR2 as SVGIG (reference sequence). The CDR3 reads CAWSRSADYGYTF. As DNA, the CDR3 is TGTGCCTGGAGTCGCTCGGCGGACTATGGCTACACCTTC.

The genes are TRBV4-3 and TRBJ2-6; 8 bases match TRBD1. The CDR3 is 18 amino acids. The J segment lost 0 bases and the V segment lost 3 bases, leaving 7 bases of the junction unmatched. Germline lookup yields CDR1 LGHNA and CDR2 YSLEER. The CDR3 DNA is TGCGCCAGCAGCCAGACGGGGGACAGGAGCTCTGGGGCCAACGTCCTGACTTTC. Translated: CASSQTGDRSSGANVLTF.

The V gene is TRBV5-1, the J gene TRBJ1-2; the D is unclear. This CDR3 region has 14 residues. Germline lookup yields CDR1 SGHRS and CDR2 YFSETQ. Deletions cut 0 bases from V and 2 bases from J, with 8 bases between. CDR3 nucleotide sequence: TGCGCCAGCAGCTTGGAACGGGGAAACTATGGCTACACCTTC. Its translation is CASSLERGNYGYTF. The full variable domain, in which reference TRBV5-1 and TRBJ1-2 provide the parts outside the CDR3, is KAGVTQTPRYLIKTRGQQVTLSCSPISGHRSVSWYQQTPGQGLQFLFEYFSETQRNKGNFPGRFSGRQFSNSRSEMNVSTLELGDSALYLCASSLERGNYGYTFGSGTRLTVV.

The chain combines TRBV28 with TRBJ1-5; 9 positions match TRBD1. Germline CDR1 is MDHEN and CDR2 is SYDVKM. CDR3 length: 15 amino acids. V dropped 5 bases and J dropped 7; count of bases not matched to a gene: 9. For the CDR3, the DNA is TGTGCCAGCAGTCGGACCGGGACAGGGAACCAGCCCCAGCATTTT. It codes for CASSRTGTGNQPQHF.

The V call is TRBV27, the J call TRBJ2-3; D uncertain. V shed 0 bases and J shed 0 bases, with 13 bases lying between them. CDR3 length: 17 amino acids. From germline, CDR1 is MNHEY and CDR2 SMNVEV (reference sequence). Here the CDR3 DNA reads TGTGCCAGCAGTTTATCGGGCAGATCTTCTAGCACAGATACGCAGTATTTT. This sequence encodes CASSLSGRSSSTDTQYF.

V is TRBV20-1 and J is TRBJ2-5, with no clear D. V lost 5 bases and J 4 bases, leaving 5 bases between the germline ends. The CDR3 is 10 residues long. Germline loops: CDR1 DFQATT, CDR2 SNEGSKA (reference sequence). The CDR3 loop is CSALGETQYF. DNA of the CDR3: TGCAGTGCTCTAGGAGAGACCCAGTACTTC.

The chain recombines TRBV2 with TRBJ2-5; no firm D call. V was clipped by 4 bases and J by 7 bases, with 13 bases between them. There are 13 residues in the CDR3. Germline V lookup: CDR1 SNHLY, CDR2 FYNNEI. CDR3 DNA sequence: TGTGCCAGCAGTGCTCAGCGTAAAGGGACCCAGTACTTC. It encodes CASSAQRKGTQYF.

The J gene is TRBJ1-1, the V gene TRBV7-2; D perhaps matches TRBD1 (5 bases). The CDR3 contains 13 residues. Germline-derived CDR1 and CDR2 are SGHTA and FQGNSA. With 5 bases removed from V and 5 bases from J, the gap between germline ends came to 12 bases. The CDR3 spells CASSGSEGTEAFF. CDR3 coding DNA: TGTGCCAGCAGCGGGTCGGAGGGGACTGAAGCTTTCTTT.

This clone was seen only a few times. This sequence joins TRBV2 and TRBJ1-4, with 7 nucleotides matching TRBD1. The CDR3 contains 15 residues. CDR1 is SNHLY and CDR2 is FYNNEI in the germline V gene. After removal of 2 bases from V and 7 bases from J, the junction contained 7 bases not matched to a gene. The CDR3 protein is CASSEWGQGVEKLFF. The CDR3 DNA reads as TGTGCCAGCAGTGAATGGGGCCAGGGGGTTGAAAAACTGTTTTTT.

The rearrangement links TRBV6-5 to TRBJ2-1, with 7 bases fitting TRBD2. Looked up from germline, CDR1 is MNHEY and CDR2 is SVGAGI. V was pared by 2 bases and J by 5 bases, with 6 bases of the junction left unmatched. The CDR3 has 15 residues. CDR3 nucleotide sequence: TGTGCCAGCAGTTACCCGGGCGGGGGTAACAATGAGCAGTTCTTC. This sequence encodes CASSYPGGGNNEQFF.

J is TRBJ1-6 and V is TRBV5-4; the match to TRBD1 covers 8 bases. The V gene's germline CDR1 is SGHNT and CDR2 YYREEE (reference sequence). After removal of 3 bases from V and 10 bases from J, the junction contained 6 bases not matched to a gene. The CDR3 totals 14 residues. The CDR3 region has the DNA TGTGCCAGCAGCTGGACAGGGCCAGCCTCACCCCTCCACTTT. Its translation: CASSWTGPASPLHF.

The sample holds a few counts of this clone. Here the CDR3 DNA reads TGTGCCAGCAGCTCAGGGGCACAGGGGTGGAACTATGGCTACACCTTC. Amino acids: CASSSGAQGWNYGYTF. The chain is built from TRBV27 and TRBJ1-2; TRBD1 matches 7 bases. The germline CDR1 and CDR2 sequences are MNHEY and SMNVEV (reference sequence). The V and J ends lost 6 bases and 2 bases, in that order; junction bases with no gene match: 12. CDR3 size: 16 residues.

This CDR3 reads CASSLPTGEKLFF. DNA for the CDR3: TGTGCCAGTAGCCTGCCTACGGGAGAAAAACTGTTTTTT. The chain recombines TRBV19 with TRBJ1-4; D gene ambiguous. Trimming cost V 6 bases and J 8 bases, with 13 bases left between them. The germline V gene encodes CDR1 LNHDA and CDR2 SQIVND (reference sequence). This CDR3 is 13 amino acids long.

The CDR3 reads CASSPGTGDFYGYTF. CDR3 sequence (DNA): TGTGCCAGCTCACCCGGGACAGGGGACTTCTATGGCTACACCTTC. The chain uses TRBV18 and TRBJ1-2; the match to TRBD1 covers 10 bases. Germline V gives CDR1 KGHSH, CDR2 LQKENI. V lost 3 bases to trimming and J lost 4 bases; unmatched junction nucleotides: 5. CDR3 length: 15 amino acids.

The rearrangement links TRBV5-1 to TRBJ2-5; no definite D call. The CDR3 runs 12 residues. The germline CDR1 and CDR2 sequences are SGHRS and YFSETQ. Trimming shortened V by 2 bases and J by 3 bases, and 5 bases separated the two germline ends. CDR3 bases: TGCGCCAGCAGCTTCCCAGAAGAGACCCAGTACTTC. Amino acid sequence: CASSFPEETQYF.

The chain has TRBV2 and TRBJ2-2, with 7 bases matching TRBD2. CDR3 length: 13 amino acids. Germline trimming cut 8 bases from V and 5 bases from J; bases unmatched to any gene: 5. The germline V gene encodes CDR1 SNHLY and CDR2 FYNNEI. Written as DNA, the CDR3 is TGTGCCAGCGGGCGGGAGCGGACCGGGGAGCTGTTTTTT. Its protein is CASGRERTGELFF.